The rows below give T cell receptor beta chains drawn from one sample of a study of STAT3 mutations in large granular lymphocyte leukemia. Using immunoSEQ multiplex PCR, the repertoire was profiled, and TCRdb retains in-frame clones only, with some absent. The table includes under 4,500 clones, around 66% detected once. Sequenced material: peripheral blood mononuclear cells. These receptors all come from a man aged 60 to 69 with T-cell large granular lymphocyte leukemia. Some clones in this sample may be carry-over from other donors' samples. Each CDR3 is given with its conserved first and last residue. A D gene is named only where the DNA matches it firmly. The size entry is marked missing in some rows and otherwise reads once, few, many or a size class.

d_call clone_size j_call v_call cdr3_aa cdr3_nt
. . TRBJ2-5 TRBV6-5 CASRPQQAPRGAQYF TGTGCCAGCAGACCACAACAGGCCCCCAGGGGGGCCCAGTACTTC
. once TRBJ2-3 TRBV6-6 CASTQADTQYF TGTGCCAGCACCCAGGCGGATACGCAGTATTTT
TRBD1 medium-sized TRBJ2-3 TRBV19 CASTATGGPDTQYF TGTGCCAGTACGGCGACAGGGGGACCAGATACGCAGTATTTT
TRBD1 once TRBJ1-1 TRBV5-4 CASSPGTAEAFF TGTGCCAGCAGCCCCGGGACAGCTGAAGCTTTCTTT
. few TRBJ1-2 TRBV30 CAWRTSQGNYGYTF TGTGCCTGGAGAACCTCCCAGGGTAACTATGGCTACACCTTC
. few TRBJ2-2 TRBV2 CASSVDPYTGELFF TGTGCCAGCAGTGTAGACCCCTACACCGGGGAGCTGTTTTTT
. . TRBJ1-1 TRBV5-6 CASSRPPQHGLTEAFF TGTGCCAGCAGCCGTCCCCCCCAACATGGTTTGACTGAAGCTTTCTTT
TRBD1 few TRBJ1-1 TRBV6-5 CASSPQGAVEAFF TGTGCCAGCAGTCCGCAGGGGGCCGTTGAAGCTTTCTTT
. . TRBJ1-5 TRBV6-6 CASSAGGDQPQHF TGTGCCAGCAGTGCGGGCGGAGATCAGCCCCAGCATTTT
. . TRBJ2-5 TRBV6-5 CASRNEWKTQYF TGTGCCAGCAGGAATGAATGGAAGACCCAGTACTTC
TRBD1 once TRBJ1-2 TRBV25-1 CASSLGQGREIYGYTF TGTGCCAGCAGTTTGGGACAGGGGCGCGAAATCTATGGCTACACCTTC
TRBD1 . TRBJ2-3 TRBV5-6 CASSGNFRGFSTDTQYF TGTGCCAGCAGCGGAAACTTCAGGGGGTTTAGCACAGATACGCAGTATTTT
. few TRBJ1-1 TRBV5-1 CASSQAGAEAFF TGCGCCAGCAGTCAGGCGGGAGCAGAAGCTTTCTTT
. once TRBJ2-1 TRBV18 CASSPRVVSNEQFF TGTGCCAGCTCACCCCGGGTCGTAAGCAATGAGCAGTTCTTC
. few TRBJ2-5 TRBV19 CASSHGADQETQYF TGTGCCAGTAGTCATGGGGCCGACCAAGAGACCCAGTACTTC
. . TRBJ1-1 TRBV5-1 CASSSTGYQTGTFF TGCGCCAGCAGCTCAACAGGGTACCAAACAGGAACTTTCTTT